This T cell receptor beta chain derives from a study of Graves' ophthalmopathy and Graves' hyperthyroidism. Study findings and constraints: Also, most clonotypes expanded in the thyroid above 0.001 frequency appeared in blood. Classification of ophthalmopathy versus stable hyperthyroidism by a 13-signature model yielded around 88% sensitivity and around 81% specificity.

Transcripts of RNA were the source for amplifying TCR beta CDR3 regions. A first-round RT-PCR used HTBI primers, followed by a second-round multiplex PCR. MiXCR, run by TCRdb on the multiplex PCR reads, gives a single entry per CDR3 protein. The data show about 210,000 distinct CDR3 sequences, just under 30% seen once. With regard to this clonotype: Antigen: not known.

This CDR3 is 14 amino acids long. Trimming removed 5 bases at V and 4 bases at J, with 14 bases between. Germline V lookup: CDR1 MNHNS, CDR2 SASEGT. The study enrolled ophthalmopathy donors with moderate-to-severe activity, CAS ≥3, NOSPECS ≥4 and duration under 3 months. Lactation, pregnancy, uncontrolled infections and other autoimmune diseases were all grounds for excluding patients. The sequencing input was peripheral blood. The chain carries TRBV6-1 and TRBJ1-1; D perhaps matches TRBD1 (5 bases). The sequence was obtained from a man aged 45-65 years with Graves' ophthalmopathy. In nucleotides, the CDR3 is TGTGCCAGCAGTCTGGGGGGTAGGTTCACTGAAGCTTTCTTT. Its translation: CASSLGGRFTEAFF.